This note documents a single T cell receptor beta chain sequence. This table comes from immunoSEQ multiplex PCR, and its TCRdb copy is limited to in-frame clones, with some not included. The sample lists about 70,000 clones, approximately 92% occurring once. The sample comes from a study of T cell changes during pregnancy in multiple sclerosis. There are 18 residues in the CDR3. Germline trimming cut 0 bases from V and 1 base from J; bases unmatched to any gene: 12. The germline gives CDR1 SGDLS, CDR2 YYNGEE. This TCR was sampled from a female donor in good health, enrolled as a control in a pregnancy study. V and J are TRBV9 and TRBJ1-2, with 7 nucleotides matching TRBD1. Sequencing was performed on peripheral blood, taken in the second trimester of pregnancy. CDR3 in amino acids: CASSVGPDRRELNYGYTF. DNA for the CDR3: TGTGCCAGCAGCGTAGGACCGGACAGGCGGGAACTTAACTATGGCTACACCTTC.